A single sample is the source of the 18 T cell receptor beta chains below, sequenced in a study of blood T cell repertoires in COVID-19. The protocol was immunoSEQ multiplex PCR, while the TCRdb copy is restricted to in-frame clones and leaves out a portion. The data hold roughly 180,000 clones, with around 89% observed a single time. The sequenced material came from peripheral blood. These receptors were collected from a woman in her 30s with acute or convalescent COVID-19.

This chain's CDR3 is CASTRLRVNYGYTF. For the CDR3, the DNA is TGTGCCAGCACCCGACTCAGGGTTAACTATGGCTACACCTTC. This rearrangement joins TRBV6-5 to TRBJ1-2; tentative D call: TRBD1 (5 bases). From germline, CDR1 is MNHEY and CDR2 SVGAGI. V lost 7 bases and J lost 1, with 13 bases in between. The CDR3 is made up of 14 amino acids.

About this clone: An end of the junction differs from the germline gene, which may be a read error. V is TRBV7-7 and J is TRBJ2-7; D call uncertain. The CDR3 is 13 amino acids. Per the germline V gene, CDR1 is SSHAT and CDR2 is FNYEAQ (reference sequence). DNA for the CDR3: TGTGCTAGCAGCGCGTCCCCCTTCCACGAGCAGTACTTC. Amino acids: CASSASPFHEQYF. The variable domain in full, completed from reference TRBV7-7 and TRBJ2-7, reads GAGVSQSPRYKVTKRGQDVTLRCDPISSHATLYWYQQALGQGPEFLTYFNYEAQPDKSGLPSDRFSAERPEGSISTLTIQRTEQRDSAMYRCASSASPFHEQYFGPGTRLTVT.

The J gene is TRBJ2-7, the V gene TRBV5-1; the match to TRBD2 covers 12 bases. The germline CDR1 and CDR2 sequences are SGHRS and YFSETQ. After removal of 0 bases from V and 1 base from J, the junction contained 2 bases not matched to a gene. This CDR3 spans 16 amino acids. This chain's CDR3 is CASSLGLAGDSYEQYF. CDR3 nucleotides: TGCGCCAGCAGCTTGGGACTAGCGGGAGATTCCTACGAGCAGTACTTC.

This clone was seen once. V usage is TRBV6-5 and J usage is TRBJ2-5, with D perhaps TRBD2 (6 bases). The CDR3 has 14 residues. Between the trimmed V and J ends, which lost 6 bases and 2 bases, there was a span of 13 bases. Looked up from germline, CDR1 is MNHEY and CDR2 is SVGAGI. Written as DNA, the CDR3 is TGTGCCAGCAGAAAGGGACTCCTACAAGAGACCCAGTACTTC. It yields the protein CASRKGLLQETQYF.

The genes are TRBV10-3 and TRBJ1-6; the D gene is possibly TRBD1 (6 bases). The V gene's germline CDR1 is ENHRY and CDR2 SYGVKD. Trimming pared 0 bases from V and 4 bases from J, leaving 13 bases between. The length of the CDR3 is 17 residues. The CDR3 reads CAISESIAGQYNSPLHF. In nucleotides, the CDR3 is TGTGCCATCAGTGAGTCGATCGCCGGACAGTATAATTCACCCCTCCACTTT.

V usage is TRBV28 and J usage is TRBJ2-7, with a tentative D call TRBD2 (6 bases). CDR1 MDHEN and CDR2 SYDVKM come from the germline V gene. This CDR3 has 14 amino acids. The ends were cut back, 10 bases at V and 6 bases at J, with 22 bases in the middle. CDR3: CATEGGTVLREQYF. The CDR3 nucleotides read TGTGCCACAGAGGGCGGGACGGTGCTACGCGAGCAGTACTTC.

The sample holds a few counts of this clone. The chain uses TRBV5-6 and TRBJ2-2; possible D gene TRBD1, 5 bases. With 4 bases removed from V and 6 bases from J, the gap between germline ends came to 22 bases. The V gene's germline CDR1 is SGHDT and CDR2 YYEEEE. CDR3 length: 17 residues. CDR3 DNA sequence: TGTGCCAGCAGCCCCGTTCAGGGTTTCGAAGAGGCCGGGGAGCTGTTTTTT. This encodes CASSPVQGFEEAGELFF. The entire variable domain, with the rest obtained from reference TRBV5-6 and TRBJ2-2, is as follows: DAGVTQSPTHLIKTRGQQVTLRCSPKSGHDTVSWYQQALGQGPQFIFQYYEEEERQRGNFPDRFSGHQFPNYSSELNVNALLLGDSALYLCASSPVQGFEEAGELFFGEGSRLTVL.

The V call is TRBV5-5, the J call TRBJ2-2; D uncertain. The CDR3 runs 13 residues. The V end lost 7 bases, the J end lost 1 base, and 8 bases lay between the germline ends. Per germline, CDR1 SGHKS and CDR2 YYEKEE (reference sequence). For the CDR3, the DNA is TGTGCCAGCCAGGAACAGAACACCGGGGAGCTGTTTTTT. It translates to CASQEQNTGELFF.

This chain joins TRBV7-2 and TRBJ2-7, with a possible D match to TRBD2 (6 bases). Trimming took 8 bases from V and 2 from J, leaving 13 bases between them. Germline-derived CDR1 and CDR2 are SGHTA and FQGNSA. This CDR3 contains 13 residues. The CDR3: CASSDYQTYEQYF. The DNA for the CDR3 is TGTGCCAGCTCGGACTACCAAACCTACGAGCAGTACTTC.

The chain combines TRBV28 with TRBJ2-7, with TRBD1 as a possible D gene (5 bases). Trimming cost V 4 bases and J 3 bases, with 10 bases left between them. The CDR3 consists of 13 residues. CDR1 and CDR2 from the germline V gene are MDHEN and SYDVKM. Written as DNA, the CDR3 is TGTGCCAGCAGTTCTCAGGGTTTCTACGAGCAGTACTTC. Its protein is CASSSQGFYEQYF.

The genes are TRBV6-6 and TRBJ1-1; D is unresolved. V was shortened by 7 bases and J by 5 bases, with 11 bases between the two germline ends. The CDR3 contains 12 residues. Germline assignment: CDR1 MNHNY and CDR2 SVGAGI (reference sequence). CDR3 DNA: TGTGCCAGCACCGCACTTCGGACTGAAGCTTTCTTT. Its protein product is CASTALRTEAFF.

For this clone: Compared with germline, one end of the junction differs, possibly owing to a read error. This rearrangement joins TRBV25-1 to TRBJ1-2; D call uncertain. Germline V gives CDR1 MGHDK, CDR2 SYGVNS. The CDR3 totals 14 residues. The CDR3 protein is CASSEFSTDAPENF. In DNA form, the CDR3 reads TGTGCCAGCAGTGAATTTAGTACAGACGCACCGGAAAACTTC.

This rearrangement joins TRBV5-1 to TRBJ2-5; TRBD2 agrees at 11 bases. The germline CDR1 and CDR2 sequences are SGHRS and YFSETQ. The CDR3 covers 17 residues. The trim removed 3 bases at V and 3 bases at J, leaving 10 bases unmatched. In DNA form, the CDR3 reads TGCGCCAGCAGCTCACAACCAAAGGGACTAGCGGAAGAGACCCAGTACTTC. It codes for CASSSQPKGLAEETQYF.

The rearrangement joins TRBV28 to TRBJ1-5; no definite D call. CDR3 length equals 13 residues. CDR1 and CDR2 from the germline V gene are MDHEN and SYDVKM. Trimming removed 3 bases from V and 5 bases from J, with 8 bases in between. CDR3: CASSFGPYQPQHF. The CDR3 DNA reads TGTGCCAGCAGTTTTGGGCCTTATCAGCCCCAGCATTTT.

The chain employs TRBV6-5 and TRBJ1-2, with TRBD1 matching 8 bases. V was pared by 7 bases and J by 5 bases, with 6 bases of the junction left unmatched. This CDR3 has 13 amino acids. CDR1 and CDR2 from the germline V gene are MNHEY and SVGAGI. CDR3 coding DNA: TGTGCCAGCAACACAGACAGGGGTTATGGCTACACCTTC. It codes for CASNTDRGYGYTF.

The chain combines TRBV5-1 with TRBJ2-3, with 7 bases lining up with TRBD1. The V gene end was trimmed by 3 bases and the J gene end by 4 bases; junction bases not matched to a gene: 8. The length of the CDR3 is 15 residues. Germline assignment: CDR1 SGHRS and CDR2 YFSETQ. The CDR3, as DNA: TGCGCCAGCAGCTGGGGACAGCAGATCCCAGATACGCAGTATTTT. Protein sequence: CASSWGQQIPDTQYF.

The chain couples TRBV2 to TRBJ1-4; tentatively, D is TRBD1 (6 bases). From germline, CDR1 is SNHLY and CDR2 FYNNEI. This CDR3 contains 15 residues. The V and J ends lost 5 bases and 5 bases respectively, with 15 bases between them. The CDR3 is CASSSNRAENEKLFF. In DNA form, the CDR3 reads TGTGCCAGCAGTTCCAACAGGGCGGAGAATGAAAAACTGTTTTTT.

The chain recombines TRBV19 with TRBJ1-5; a possible D gene is TRBD1 (6 bases). Germline V gene lookup returns CDR1 LNHDA and CDR2 SQIVND (reference sequence). The CDR3 is made up of 15 amino acids. The germline V and J ends were trimmed by 3 bases and 2 bases, with 11 bases remaining between them. The DNA for the CDR3 is TGTGCCAGTAGTATCCGGGACATGGGCAATCAGCCCCAGCATTTT. Translating it yields CASSIRDMGNQPQHF.